These T cell receptor beta chains were read from a single sample in a study of cytomegalovirus exposure and HLA in healthy donors. TCRdb's copy holds only in-frame clones and misses some; the assay was immunoSEQ multiplex PCR. Of about 240,000 clones detected, more than 75% appear once; the ten largest clones hold around 1.2%. The sample was PBMCs. Receptor source: a young woman in good health and CMV-seropositive. Each CDR3 is given with its conserved first and last residue. The D gene is left open where the match is weak. Only some rows state a clone size, as once, few, many or a class for expanded clones.

D | J | V | size | CDR3 | DNA
- | TRBJ2-7 | TRBV28 | many | CASSRGLSSSYEQYF | TGTGCCAGCAGCCGGGGACTTTCGAGCTCCTACGAGCAGTACTTC
- | TRBJ2-2 | TRBV7-3 | few | CASSLLPGELFF | TGTGCCAGCAGCTTACTCCCCGGGGAGCTGTTTTTT
TRBD1 | TRBJ2-7 | TRBV28 | - | CASSSISGTGSYEQYF | TGTGCCAGCAGCTCCATTTCCGGGACAGGGTCGTACGAGCAGTACTTC
TRBD1 | TRBJ1-2 | TRBV30 | - | CAWSETGTYGYTF | TGTGCCTGGAGCGAGACAGGGACCTATGGCTACACCTTC
TRBD1 | TRBJ1-1 | TRBV28 | - | CASRVSTGVYTEAFF | TGTGCCAGCCGAGTTAGCACAGGGGTCTACACTGAAGCTTTCTTT
- | TRBJ2-6 | TRBV14 | - | CASSPRFRQPTSGANVLTF | TGTGCCAGCAGCCCTAGGTTCAGACAGCCAACAAGTGGGGCCAACGTCCTGACTTTC
TRBD1 | TRBJ2-1 | TRBV28 | once | CASSLGQVKYNEQFF | TGTGCCAGCAGTCTCGGACAGGTGAAATACAATGAGCAGTTCTTC
- | TRBJ1-1 | TRBV20-1 | - | CSADRNTEAFF | TGCAGTGCAGACAGGAACACTGAAGCTTTCTTT
TRBD1 | TRBJ1-5 | TRBV28 | - | CASSRLTGQNQPQHF | TGTGCCAGCAGTCGACTGACAGGGCAAAATCAGCCCCAGCATTTT
- | TRBJ2-1 | TRBV7-7 | - | CASSSDRHNEQFF | TGTGCTAGCAGTTCCGACAGACACAATGAGCAGTTCTTC
- | TRBJ2-1 | TRBV4-1 | - | CASSQRGNEQFF | TGCGCCAGCAGCCAACGAGGGAATGAGCAGTTCTTC
- | TRBJ2-1 | TRBV6-6 | - | CASSQGPYNEQFF | TGTGCCAGCAGCCAGGGCCCCTACAATGAGCAGTTCTTC
- | TRBJ2-3 | TRBV29-1 | - | CSAGGRQADTQYF | TGCAGCGCCGGGGGACGGCAGGCAGATACGCAGTATTTT
- | TRBJ1-1 | TRBV27 | - | CASSGTGEAFF | TGTGCCAGCAGTGGAACAGGGGAAGCTTTCTTT
TRBD2 | TRBJ2-7 | TRBV7-8 | - | CASSSLAGGGEQYF | TGTGCCAGCAGCTCGTTAGCGGGAGGAGGCGAGCAGTACTTC
TRBD2 | TRBJ2-2 | TRBV29-1 | - | CSVGLARELFF | TGCAGCGTAGGACTAGCGCGGGAGCTGTTTTTT
- | TRBJ2-3 | TRBV5-4 | - | CASSRERVLPDTQYF | TGTGCCAGCAGCAGAGAGCGGGTCCTCCCAGATACGCAGTATTTT
TRBD1 | TRBJ1-2 | TRBV19 | - | CASSFSRGVNYGYTF | TGTGCCAGTAGTTTTTCCAGGGGGGTAAACTATGGCTACACCTTC
- | TRBJ2-1 | TRBV7-2 | - | CASSPVERKYNEQFF | TGTGCCAGCAGTCCCGTAGAGCGGAAGTACAATGAGCAGTTCTTC
- | TRBJ1-1 | TRBV29-1 | - | CSVQIRQGEAFF | TGCAGCGTCCAAATTCGCCAGGGAGAAGCTTTCTTT
TRBD1 | TRBJ2-2 | TRBV20-1 | - | CSAGDSGELFF | TGCAGTGCTGGGGACAGCGGGGAGCTGTTTTTT
- | TRBJ2-7 | TRBV27 | - | CASSRDSGGYEQYF | TGTGCCAGCAGCAGGGACAGCGGGGGCTACGAGCAGTACTTC
TRBD1 | TRBJ1-1 | TRBV19 | - | CASSNRGNTEAFF | TGTGCCAGTAGCAACAGGGGAAACACTGAAGCTTTCTTT
- | TRBJ2-7 | TRBV5-1 | - | CASSITGNSYEQYF | TGCGCCAGCAGCATCACAGGGAATTCCTACGAGCAGTACTTC
- | TRBJ1-1 | TRBV18 | few | CASSSTGNTEAFF | TGTGCCAGCTCATCGACAGGGAACACTGAAGCTTTCTTT
- | TRBJ1-4 | TRBV4-1 | few | CASSQDKSLGQSEKLFF | TGCGCCAGCAGCCAAGATAAGTCACTCGGACAGTCGGAAAAACTGTTTTTT
- | TRBJ1-2 | TRBV15 | - | CATSRGQGYGYTF | TGTGCCACCAGCAGAGGACAAGGCTATGGCTACACCTTC
TRBD2 | TRBJ2-1 | TRBV2 | - | CASSLGLAGDNEQFF | TGTGCCAGCAGTCTCGGACTAGCGGGAGACAATGAGCAGTTCTTC
- | TRBJ2-3 | TRBV6-5 | - | CASSAGITGDTQYF | TGTGCCAGCAGTGCCGGGATTACCGGGGATACGCAGTATTTT
TRBD1 | TRBJ2-7 | TRBV7-9 | once | CASGETGSTYEQYF | TGTGCCAGCGGGGAGACAGGGAGCACCTACGAGCAGTACTTC
- | TRBJ1-2 | TRBV7-6 | - | CASSFNSETHYGYTF | TGTGCCAGCAGCTTTAACAGTGAAACCCACTATGGCTACACCTTC
TRBD1 | TRBJ1-2 | TRBV30 | - | CAWLPGQGVFGYTF | TGTGCCTGGCTCCCGGGACAGGGGGTATTTGGCTACACCTTC
- | TRBJ1-1 | TRBV7-2 | - | CASSFMNTEAFF | TGTGCCAGCAGCTTCATGAACACTGAAGCTTTCTTT
TRBD2 | TRBJ2-3 | TRBV7-3 | - | CASSPGLASDTQYF | TGTGCCAGCAGCCCGGGACTAGCTTCTGATACGCAGTATTTT
TRBD1 | TRBJ1-5 | TRBV18 | - | CASSPAGTGVPQHF | TGTGCCAGCTCACCGGCCGGGACAGGGGTGCCCCAGCATTTT
- | TRBJ1-4 | TRBV15 | - | CATSREQGFEKLFF | TGTGCCACCAGCAGAGAACAGGGTTTTGAAAAACTGTTTTTT
TRBD1 | TRBJ2-7 | TRBV18 | - | CASSPPWGQVNYEQYF | TGTGCCAGCTCACCACCGTGGGGACAGGTAAACTACGAGCAGTACTTC
TRBD2 | TRBJ2-2 | TRBV18 | - | CASSPNSGTYGELFF | TGTGCCAGCTCACCCAATAGCGGGACGTATGGGGAGCTGTTTTTT
- | TRBJ2-3 | TRBV5-1 | - | CASSSTGFNTDTQYF | TGCGCCAGCAGCTCCACAGGGTTTAACACAGATACGCAGTATTTT
TRBD1 | TRBJ1-5 | TRBV6-1 | once | CASSGQGDYQPQHF | TGTGCCAGCAGCGGACAGGGAGATTATCAGCCCCAGCATTTT
- | TRBJ1-1 | TRBV6-1 | - | CASSEAGAGTEAFF | TGTGCCAGCAGTGAAGCGGGGGCAGGTACTGAAGCTTTCTTT
- | TRBJ2-7 | TRBV5-1 | once | CASSVGLTNTYEQYF | TGCGCCAGCAGCGTCGGACTAACCAATACCTACGAGCAGTACTTC
TRBD1 | TRBJ2-2 | TRBV28 | - | CASSFGDRVNTGELFF | TGTGCCAGCAGTTTCGGGGACAGGGTGAACACCGGGGAGCTGTTTTTT
- | TRBJ2-7 | TRBV7-6 | - | CASSLNRESYEQYF | TGTGCCAGCAGCTTGAACAGGGAGTCCTACGAGCAGTACTTC
- | TRBJ2-1 | TRBV2 | - | CASSAVARGFF | TGTGCCAGCAGTGCAGTCGCCCGAGGGTTCTTC
- | TRBJ1-5 | TRBV27 | - | CATVTLGWPPINQPQHF | TGTGCCACCGTTACTTTGGGCTGGCCACCTATCAATCAGCCCCAGCATTTT
- | TRBJ2-5 | TRBV5-6 | - | CASSSKIGFQETQYF | TGTGCCAGCAGCTCTAAAATCGGGTTTCAAGAGACCCAGTACTTC
- | TRBJ2-3 | TRBV5-4 | once | CASSFVIADTQYF | TGTGCCAGCAGCTTCGTAATCGCAGATACGCAGTATTTT
- | TRBJ1-1 | TRBV7-6 | once | CASSYLRDTEAFF | TGTGCCAGCAGTTACCTCCGGGACACTGAAGCTTTCTTT
TRBD1 | TRBJ1-1 | TRBV5-1 | - | CASSAATGGPTEAFF | TGCGCCAGCAGCGCCGCTACAGGGGGTCCCACTGAAGCTTTCTTT
TRBD1 | TRBJ2-3 | TRBV27 | - | CASSLFRRPDRGPDTQYF | TGTGCCAGCAGTTTATTTCGCCGCCCGGACAGGGGGCCAGATACGCAGTATTTT
- | TRBJ2-7 | TRBV5-6 | - | CASSSAKIGLAYEQYF | TGTGCCAGCAGCTCAGCCAAAATTGGACTCGCCTACGAGCAGTACTTC
- | TRBJ1-2 | TRBV5-1 | - | CASSTLSEGAGGYTF | TGCGCCAGCAGCACGCTTTCCGAGGGAGCGGGGGGCTACACCTTC
TRBD2 | TRBJ2-7 | TRBV28 | - | CASSFLTGRAAGVSYEQYF | TGTGCCAGCAGTTTCCTTACCGGAAGGGCAGCGGGAGTCTCCTACGAGCAGTACTTC
- | TRBJ1-1 | TRBV7-7 | - | CASSLTANTEAFF | TGTGCTAGCAGCCTGACAGCGAACACTGAAGCTTTCTTT